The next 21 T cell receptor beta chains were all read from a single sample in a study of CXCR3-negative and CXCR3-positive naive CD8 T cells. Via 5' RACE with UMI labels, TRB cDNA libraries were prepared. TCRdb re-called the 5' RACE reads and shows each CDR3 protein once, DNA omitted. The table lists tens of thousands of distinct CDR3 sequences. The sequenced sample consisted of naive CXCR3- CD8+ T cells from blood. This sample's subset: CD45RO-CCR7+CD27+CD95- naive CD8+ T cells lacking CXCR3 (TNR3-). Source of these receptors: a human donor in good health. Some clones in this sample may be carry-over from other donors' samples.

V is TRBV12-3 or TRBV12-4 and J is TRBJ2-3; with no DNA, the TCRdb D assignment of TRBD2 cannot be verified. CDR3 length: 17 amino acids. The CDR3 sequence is CASSPTRLAGVTDTQYF.

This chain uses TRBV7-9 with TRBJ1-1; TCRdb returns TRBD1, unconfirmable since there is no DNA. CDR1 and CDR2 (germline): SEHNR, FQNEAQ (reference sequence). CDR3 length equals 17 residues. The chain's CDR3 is CASSLAHLRAANTEAFF. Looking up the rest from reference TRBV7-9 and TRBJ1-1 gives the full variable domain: DTGVSQNPRHKITKRGQNVTFRCDPISEHNRLYWYRQTLGQGPEFLTYFQNEAQLEKSRLLSDRFSAERPKGSFSTLEIQRTEQGDSAMYLCASSLAHLRAANTEAFFGQGTRLTVV.

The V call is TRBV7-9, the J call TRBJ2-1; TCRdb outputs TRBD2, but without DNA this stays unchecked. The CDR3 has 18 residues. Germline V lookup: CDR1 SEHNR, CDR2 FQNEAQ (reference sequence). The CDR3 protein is CASSLGLAGDAEDNEQFF. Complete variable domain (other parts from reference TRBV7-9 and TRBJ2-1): DTGVSQNPRHKITKRGQNVTFRCDPISEHNRLYWYRQTLGQGPEFLTYFQNEAQLEKSRLLSDRFSAERPKGSFSTLEIQRTEQGDSAMYLCASSLGLAGDAEDNEQFFGPGTRLTVL.

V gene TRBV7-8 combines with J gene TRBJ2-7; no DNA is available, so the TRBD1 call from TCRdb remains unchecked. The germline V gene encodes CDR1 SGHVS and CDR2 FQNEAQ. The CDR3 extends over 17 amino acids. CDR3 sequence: CASSLVWQSQGAHEQYF.

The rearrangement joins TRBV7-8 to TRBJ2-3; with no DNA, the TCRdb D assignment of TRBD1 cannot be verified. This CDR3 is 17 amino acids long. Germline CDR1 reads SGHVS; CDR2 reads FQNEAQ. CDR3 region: CASSLAMTGASTDTQYF.

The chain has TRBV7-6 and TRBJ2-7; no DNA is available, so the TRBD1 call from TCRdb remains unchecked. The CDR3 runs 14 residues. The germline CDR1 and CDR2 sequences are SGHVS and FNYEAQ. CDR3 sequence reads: CASSSRDSSYEQYF.

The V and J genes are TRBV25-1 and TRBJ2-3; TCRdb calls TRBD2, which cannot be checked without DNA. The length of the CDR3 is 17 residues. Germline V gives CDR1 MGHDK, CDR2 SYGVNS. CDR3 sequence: CASSEWTSGVGADTQYF.

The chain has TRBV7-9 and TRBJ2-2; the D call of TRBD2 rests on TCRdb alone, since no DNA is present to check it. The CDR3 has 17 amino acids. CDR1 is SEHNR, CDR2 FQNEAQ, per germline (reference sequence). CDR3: CATGALRAKTNTGELFF.

CDR3 sequence reads: CSARVKTRERETQYF. The gene calls are TRBV20-1 and TRBJ2-5; the D gene TCRdb calls, TRBD1, cannot be checked with no DNA. Germline CDR1 and CDR2: DFQATT and SNEGSKA (reference sequence). CDR3 length: 15 residues.

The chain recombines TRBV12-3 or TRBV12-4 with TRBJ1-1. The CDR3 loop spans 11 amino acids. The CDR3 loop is CASGSGTEAFF.

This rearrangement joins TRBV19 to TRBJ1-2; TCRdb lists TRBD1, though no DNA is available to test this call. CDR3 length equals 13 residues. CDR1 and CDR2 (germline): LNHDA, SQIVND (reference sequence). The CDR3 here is CASSIGTGAGYTF.

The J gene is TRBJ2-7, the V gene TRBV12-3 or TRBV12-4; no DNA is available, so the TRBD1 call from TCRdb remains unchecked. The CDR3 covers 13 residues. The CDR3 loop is CASSLGTGREQYF.

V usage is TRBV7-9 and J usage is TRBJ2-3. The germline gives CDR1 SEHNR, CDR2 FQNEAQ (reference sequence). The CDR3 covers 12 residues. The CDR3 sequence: CASSLAALWQYF.

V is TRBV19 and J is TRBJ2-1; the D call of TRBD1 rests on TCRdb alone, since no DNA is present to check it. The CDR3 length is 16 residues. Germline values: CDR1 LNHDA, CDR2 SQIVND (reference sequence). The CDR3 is CASSTRQSYSYNEQFF.

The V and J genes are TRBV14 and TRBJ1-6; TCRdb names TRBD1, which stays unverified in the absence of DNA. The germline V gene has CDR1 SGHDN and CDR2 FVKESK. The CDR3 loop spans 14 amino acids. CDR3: CASSHRTGNSPLHF.

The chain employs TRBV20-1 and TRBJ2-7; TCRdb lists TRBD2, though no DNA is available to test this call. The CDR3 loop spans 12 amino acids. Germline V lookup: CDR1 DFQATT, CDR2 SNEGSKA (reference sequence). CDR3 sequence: CSARATGYEQYF.

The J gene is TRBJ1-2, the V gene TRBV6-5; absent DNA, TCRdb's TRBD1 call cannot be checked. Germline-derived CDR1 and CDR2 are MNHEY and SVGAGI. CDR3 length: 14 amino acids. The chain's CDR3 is CASSYRGTNYGYTF.

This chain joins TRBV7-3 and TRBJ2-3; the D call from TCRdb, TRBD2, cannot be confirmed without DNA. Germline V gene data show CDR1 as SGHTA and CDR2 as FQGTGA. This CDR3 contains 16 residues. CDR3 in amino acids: CASSLGTAGRTDTQYF.

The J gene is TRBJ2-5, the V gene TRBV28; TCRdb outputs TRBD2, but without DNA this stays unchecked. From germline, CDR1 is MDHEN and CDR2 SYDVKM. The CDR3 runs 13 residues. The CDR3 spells CASRPGLRETQYF.

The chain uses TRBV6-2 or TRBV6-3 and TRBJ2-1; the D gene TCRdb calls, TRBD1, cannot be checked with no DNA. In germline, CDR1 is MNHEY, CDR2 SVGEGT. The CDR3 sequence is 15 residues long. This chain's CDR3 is CASSYADRDYNEQFF.

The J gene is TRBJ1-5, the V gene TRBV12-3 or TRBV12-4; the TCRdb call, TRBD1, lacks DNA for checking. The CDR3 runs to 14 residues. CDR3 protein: CASSPGVGNQPQHF.